The rows below give T cell receptor beta chains drawn from one sample of a study of shared clonotypes between healthy human individuals. The assay was immunoSEQ multiplex PCR, and TCRdb's table has in-frame clones only and misses some. In the table there are around 600,000 clones, 95% to 98% of which are singletons. The sequencing input was naive CD8+ T cells sorted from blood. These receptors all stem from a young man in good health. Both conserved end residues are part of each CDR3. The order of the fields is CDR3 DNA, CDR3 protein, clone size, D gene, V gene, J gene. A D gene is named only where the DNA matches it firmly. Rows may omit the clone size; those that give it use once, few, many or a size class.

TGTGCCAGCAGTTACTCCACGGGAGGGATGCCCCAGCATTTT,CASSYSTGGMPQHF,once,NA,TRBV6-5,TRBJ1-5
TGTGCCAGCAGTTTACGAGGGTCTCCAGCCGTCGGTGAGCAGTTCTTC,CASSLRGSPAVGEQFF,NA,NA,TRBV28,TRBJ2-1
TGTGCCAGCAGTTACTCGAGGGAGGGAGGAAACATTCAGTACTTC,CASSYSREGGNIQYF,once,TRBD2,TRBV6-6,TRBJ2-4
TGTGCCAGCAGCTTATCCAGCGGGGACGACAATGAGCAGTTCTTC,CASSLSSGDDNEQFF,NA,TRBD2,TRBV11-3,TRBJ2-1
TGTGCCAGCAGGTCCCCAGGGCATGAGCAGTTCTTC,CASRSPGHEQFF,once,NA,TRBV7-9,TRBJ2-1
TGTGCCAGCACCCTAGGGCAGTACCAAGAGACCCAGTACTTC,CASTLGQYQETQYF,NA,NA,TRBV28,TRBJ2-5
TGTGCCAGCAGCTTAGGCGGTCTTCCCGAGGGTGAGCAGTTCTTC,CASSLGGLPEGEQFF,NA,NA,TRBV13,TRBJ2-1
TGTGCCAGCAGTCCACTGGGACAGCCTAACTATGGCTACACCTTC,CASSPLGQPNYGYTF,NA,TRBD1,TRBV27,TRBJ1-2
TGTGCCAGCAGCTTCACGACGCAAGAGCAGTACTTC,CASSFTTQEQYF,once,NA,TRBV5-6,TRBJ2-7
TGTGCCAGCAAGACCAAAGCCTCCTACGAGCAGTACTTC,CASKTKASYEQYF,NA,NA,TRBV6-1,TRBJ2-7
TGTGCCAGCCTAAAGGGCACGGGGGTTAATGAAAAACTGTTTTTT,CASLKGTGVNEKLFF,NA,NA,TRBV2,TRBJ1-4
TGCGCCAGCAGGCCGGGGGGAGGGACCTACGAGCAGTACTTC,CASRPGGGTYEQYF,NA,TRBD2,TRBV10-2,TRBJ2-7
TGTGCCAGCAGTTTCTTTGAGGGCAGTGGGTCTGGCTACACCTTC,CASSFFEGSGSGYTF,once,NA,TRBV6-5,TRBJ1-2
TGCGCCAGCAGCTTGAATACGCAGGGTGTATACGAGCAGTACTTC,CASSLNTQGVYEQYF,once,NA,TRBV5-1,TRBJ2-7
TGTGCCACCAGCAGAGAGGGGGAAGCCGGGACTGTTACATACGAGCAGTACTTC,CATSREGEAGTVTYEQYF,NA,NA,TRBV15,TRBJ2-7
TGTGCCAGCAGCGCTATATCCCCCGGGGGGCATACGCAGTATTTT,CASSAISPGGHTQYF,NA,NA,TRBV5-4,TRBJ2-3
TGTGCCAGCAGTCCAGGTCCCAATCAGCCCCAGCATTTT,CASSPGPNQPQHF,NA,NA,TRBV6-1,TRBJ1-5
TGTGCCAGCAGCTTGAGACGGAGCAATCAGCCCCAGCATTTT,CASSLRRSNQPQHF,NA,NA,TRBV5-5,TRBJ1-5
TGTGCCATCAGTGAGGGCGGGACACCTTCCCTCTACGAGCAGTACTTC,CAISEGGTPSLYEQYF,NA,NA,TRBV10-3,TRBJ2-7
TGTGCCAGCCACGGGCAAGAGACCCAGTACTTC,CASHGQETQYF,NA,NA,TRBV7-9,TRBJ2-5
TGTGCCAGCAGCTCCGATACACACGGGGAGCTGTTTTTT,CASSSDTHGELFF,NA,NA,TRBV7-7,TRBJ2-2
TGCGCCAGCAGCCAAGACCAGGGTTACGAGCAGTACTTC,CASSQDQGYEQYF,NA,NA,TRBV4-3,TRBJ2-7
TGCGCCAGCAGCTTGTATGTTAGCGGGAGCACAGATACGCAGTATTTT,CASSLYVSGSTDTQYF,NA,TRBD2,TRBV5-1,TRBJ2-3
TGCGCCAGCACGGGGACTAGCGGGAGGAGGACAGATACGCAGTATTTT,CASTGTSGRRTDTQYF,NA,TRBD2,TRBV10-2,TRBJ2-3
TGTGCCAGCAGTTTGCCCCCTTGGGACAAAAGACCTTACTACGAGCAGTACTTC,CASSLPPWDKRPYYEQYF,NA,NA,TRBV28,TRBJ2-7
TGTGCCTGGAGTGTAGGGCTAGCGGGAGGAGATGAGCAGTTCTTC,CAWSVGLAGGDEQFF,NA,TRBD2,TRBV30,TRBJ2-1
TGCGCCAGCAGCCAAGTTGCGTGGGGGACTATGTATACGCAGTATTTT,CASSQVAWGTMYTQYF,NA,TRBD2,TRBV4-3,TRBJ2-3
TGTGCCACATTGGGGGGTTTTGGCTATGGCTACACCTTC,CATLGGFGYGYTF,NA,NA,TRBV2,TRBJ1-2
TGCAGCGTCGTAACTGACGGCTTGACGGGGGAGCTGTTTTTT,CSVVTDGLTGELFF,NA,NA,TRBV29-1,TRBJ2-2
TGTGCCAGCAGCTTAGGGGTGACAGGGCCGTCCACCTACGAGCAGTACTTC,CASSLGVTGPSTYEQYF,NA,TRBD1,TRBV7-6,TRBJ2-7
TGCGCCAGCAGCCGAGGCGAGGACCGTTACGAGCAGTACTTC,CASSRGEDRYEQYF,NA,NA,TRBV4-1,TRBJ2-7
TGCAGCGTTGAAGGCCGCGGGAGGGCCCCCTACAATGAGCAGTTCTTC,CSVEGRGRAPYNEQFF,NA,TRBD2,TRBV29-1,TRBJ2-1
TGTGCCAGCAGCTTAGGACCGGGACGGGTCTACGAGCAGTACTTC,CASSLGPGRVYEQYF,NA,NA,TRBV7-9,TRBJ2-7
TGTGCCAGCAGCTTGGACGGGGCCCCTCCTTTCTTT,CASSLDGAPPFF,once,NA,TRBV5-6,TRBJ1-1
TGTGCCAGCAGCTTATCTCCGGGACTAGCGGGTGGGGAAGAGACCCAGTACTTC,CASSLSPGLAGGEETQYF,NA,TRBD2,TRBV13,TRBJ2-5
TGTGCCAGCAGGGGTACTTCTCCCTACAATGAGCAGTTCTTC,CASRGTSPYNEQFF,once,NA,TRBV5-4,TRBJ2-1
TGTGCCAGCAGAGGACTAGCGGGCCAACAAGAGACCCAGTACTTC,CASRGLAGQQETQYF,NA,TRBD2,TRBV27,TRBJ2-5
TGCAGCGTTGAGGGGACAGGGGAGTTCGGGACCGGGGAGCTGTTTTTT,CSVEGTGEFGTGELFF,NA,TRBD1,TRBV29-1,TRBJ2-2
TGTGCCAGCAGTTTATTGGGGGCTCGCTACGAGCAGTACTTC,CASSLLGARYEQYF,NA,NA,TRBV28,TRBJ2-7
TGTGCCTGGGGTATTACAGGGGGCAATGAGCAGTTCTTC,CAWGITGGNEQFF,NA,TRBD1,TRBV30,TRBJ2-1
TGCGCCAGCAGCTTCCGGACAGCCGCCTTAGAGACCCAGTACTTC,CASSFRTAALETQYF,NA,NA,TRBV5-1,TRBJ2-5
TGCGCCAGCAGCCAAATCTCGTTTAACACTGAAGCTTTCTTT,CASSQISFNTEAFF,NA,NA,TRBV4-3,TRBJ1-1